This T cell receptor (beta chain) appears in the sequencing data of a study of monozygotic twins with inflammatory bowel disease. Whole-study results and caveats: Backing was not found for a single strong signal or clonotype associated with IBD.

CDR1 and CDR2 (germline): SGHAT, FQNNGV. This CDR3 region has 15 residues. TCRdb re-called the 5' RACE reads and catalogs CDR3 proteins one per entry, DNA excluded. The repertoire table contains 300,000 to 400,000 distinct CDR3 sequences. The draw for each donor consisted of a single 2.5 ml blood sample. Worth noting for this clonotype: What it recognizes is unknown.

Sequencing was performed on blood. The receptor's source is a human donor with ulcerative colitis or Crohn's disease, or a healthy co-twin of an affected twin (not recorded which). This chain connects TRBV11-2 to TRBJ2-2; the D call from TCRdb, TRBD1, cannot be confirmed without DNA. This CDR3 is CASSLLDRATGELFF. The whole variable domain, filled in from reference TRBV11-2 and TRBJ2-2, reads EAGVAQSPRYKIIEKRQSVAFWCNPISGHATLYWYQQILGQGPKLLIQFQNNGVVDDSQLPKDRFSAERLKGVDSTLKIQPAKLEDSAVYLCASSLLDRATGELFFGEGSRLTVL.